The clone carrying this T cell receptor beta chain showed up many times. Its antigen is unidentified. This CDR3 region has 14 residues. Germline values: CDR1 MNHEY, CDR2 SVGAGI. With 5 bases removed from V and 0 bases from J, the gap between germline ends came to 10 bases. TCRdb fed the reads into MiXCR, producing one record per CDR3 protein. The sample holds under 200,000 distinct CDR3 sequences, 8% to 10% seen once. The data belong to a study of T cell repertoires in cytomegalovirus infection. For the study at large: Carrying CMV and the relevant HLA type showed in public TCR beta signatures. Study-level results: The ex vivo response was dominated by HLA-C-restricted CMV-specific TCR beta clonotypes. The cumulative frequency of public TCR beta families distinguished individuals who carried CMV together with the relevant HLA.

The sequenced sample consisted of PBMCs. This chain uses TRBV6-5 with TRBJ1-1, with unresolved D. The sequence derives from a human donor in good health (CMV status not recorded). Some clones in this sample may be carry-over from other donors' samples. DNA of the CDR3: TGTGCCAGCAGTGACGGGCTCATGAACACTGAAGCTTTCTTT. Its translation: CASSDGLMNTEAFF.